One sample yielded the 7 T cell receptor beta chains listed below, sequenced in a study of cytomegalovirus exposure and HLA in healthy donors. The PCR was carried out with 60 Vbeta primers and 13 Jbeta primers. Sequencing was performed with immunoSEQ multiplex PCR; in TCRdb, only in-frame clones are kept and a portion is missing. The sample yields under 120,000 clones, of which the top ten take up about 0.58%. Sequenced sample: PBMCs. Receptors were obtained from a man aged 50-60 years in good health and CMV-seronegative.

Points on this clone: Other DNA sequences in the sample encode the same CDR3. The chain employs TRBV18 and TRBJ2-1, with TRBD1 matching 9 bases. Trimming removed 3 bases from V and 3 bases from J; junction bases left unmatched: 0. In germline, CDR1 is KGHSH, CDR2 LQKENI. The CDR3 runs to 14 residues. The CDR3 spells CASSPTGGYNEQFF. In DNA, the CDR3 is TGTGCCAGCTCACCGACAGGGGGCTACAATGAGCAGTTCTTC. Drawing the rest from reference TRBV18 and TRBJ2-1, the complete variable domain is NAGVMQNPRHLVRRRGQEARLRCSPMKGHSHVYWYRQLPEEGLKFMVYLQKENIIDESGMPKERFSAEFPKEGPSILRIQQVVRGDSAAYFCASSPTGGYNEQFFGPGTRLTVL.

The V call is TRBV6-1, the J call TRBJ2-6; no clear D. The germline V gene has CDR1 MNHNS and CDR2 SASEGT. V lost 3 bases to trimming and J lost 5 bases, with 11 bases between them. The CDR3 contains 15 residues. CDR3 amino acids: CASSDSMARANVLTF. CDR3 bases: TGTGCCAGCAGTGACAGTATGGCCCGGGCCAACGTCCTGACTTTC.

The chain links TRBV5-1 to TRBJ1-4, with D perhaps TRBD1 (6 bases). CDR1 SGHRS and CDR2 YFSETQ come from the germline V gene. V was trimmed by 0 bases and J by 6 bases, leaving 12 bases between them. The CDR3 covers 15 residues. CDR3 nucleotide sequence: TGCGCCAGCAGCTTGGCCCAGGGGCGCGATGAAAAACTGTTTTTT. Amino acids: CASSLAQGRDEKLFF.

This sequence joins TRBV11-2 and TRBJ2-1, with 7 bases aligning to TRBD1. The CDR3 length is 14 residues. V lost 1 base and J lost 5; bases outside the gene matches: 2. CDR1 SGHAT and CDR2 FQNNGV come from the germline V gene. CDR3 DNA: TGTGCCAGCAGCTTAGTACAGGGGAACAATGAGCAGTTCTTC. Encoded protein: CASSLVQGNNEQFF.

This sequence joins TRBV18 and TRBJ1-1; 7 bases agree with TRBD1. With V trimmed by 5 bases and J by 0 bases, 6 bases remained unmatched. CDR1 is KGHSH and CDR2 is LQKENI in the germline V gene. The CDR3 sequence is 15 residues long. The CDR3 region has the DNA TGTGCCAGCTCATCAGGGGGTGGCATGAACACTGAAGCTTTCTTT. Encoded protein: CASSSGGGMNTEAFF.

The chain uses TRBV6-5 and TRBJ2-7, with TRBD1 identical over 8 bases. The J segment lost 1 base and the V segment lost 4 bases, leaving 6 bases of the junction unmatched. CDR1 MNHEY and CDR2 SVGAGI come from the germline V gene. This CDR3 is 15 amino acids long. The chain's CDR3 is CASSSGTGDSYEQYF. CDR3 sequence (DNA): TGTGCCAGCAGTTCCGGGACAGGCGATTCCTACGAGCAGTACTTC.

The V and J genes are TRBV5-8 and TRBJ2-7; TRBD1 matches 9 bases. Germline V lookup: CDR1 SGHTS, CDR2 YDEGEE. J gave up 4 bases and V 2 bases, and 4 bases lay outside the gene matches. The CDR3 is 14 amino acids. CDR3 sequence (DNA): TGTGCCAGCAGCTTTAAGGGGACAGGGTACGAGCAGTACTTC. Translated, it gives CASSFKGTGYEQYF.